This T cell receptor (beta chain) was recovered during a study of T cell responses to AZD1222 COVID-19 vaccine. Trimming removed 0 bases at V and 2 bases at J, with 15 bases between. Looked up from germline, CDR1 is SGHDN and CDR2 is FVKESK. The CDR3 runs 17 residues. Here immunoSEQ multiplex PCR was the method, and the copy in TCRdb shows in-frame clones only, minus some. Of under 200,000 clones in the sample, almost 95% are singletons; the top ten hold 7% to 9.5%. Sequencing was performed on peripheral blood, taken on day 0 of AZD1222 vaccination. The TCR originated in an adult in good health. J is TRBJ2-3 and V is TRBV14, with D perhaps matching TRBD1 or TRBD2 (5 bases each). The CDR3 here is CASSQDGRLGTTDTQYF. Written as DNA, the CDR3 is TGTGCCAGCAGCCAAGATGGGCGGCTAGGGACCACAGATACGCAGTATTTT.